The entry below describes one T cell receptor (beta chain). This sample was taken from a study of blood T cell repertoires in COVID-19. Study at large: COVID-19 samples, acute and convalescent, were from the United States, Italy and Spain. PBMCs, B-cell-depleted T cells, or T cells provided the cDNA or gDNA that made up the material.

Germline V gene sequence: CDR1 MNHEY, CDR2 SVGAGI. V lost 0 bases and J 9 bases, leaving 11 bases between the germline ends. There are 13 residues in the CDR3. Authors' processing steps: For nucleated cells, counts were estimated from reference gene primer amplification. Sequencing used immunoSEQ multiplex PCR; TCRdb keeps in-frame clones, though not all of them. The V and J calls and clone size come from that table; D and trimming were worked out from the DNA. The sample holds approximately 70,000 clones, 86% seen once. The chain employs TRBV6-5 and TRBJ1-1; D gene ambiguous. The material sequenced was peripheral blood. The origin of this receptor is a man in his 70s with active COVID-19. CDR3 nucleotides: TGTGCCAGCAGTTACTCGGGCAGCCGACAAGCTTTCTTT. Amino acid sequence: CASSYSGSRQAFF.